This note documents a single T cell receptor beta chain sequence. Antigen unknown. These data are taken from a study of neurological immune-mediated disorders. The study, taken as a whole, reports: The highest TCR clonal expansion occurred in HTLV-1-associated myelopathy; multiple sclerosis fell below healthy controls.

The method for making cDNA was 5'RACE, and it used 10-nucleotide random UMIs. One entry per CDR3 protein, called by TCRdb with MiXCR from the 5' RACE reads. Of under 20,000 distinct CDR3 sequences listed, around 28% are singletons. Unsorted libraries were prepared from 2 million PBMCs held at -80 C. The clonotype originates from a middle-aged man with HTLV-1-associated myelopathy (HAM/TSP). Specimen: PBMCs.

CDR3: CASSEKGGKDTQYF. The CDR3 DNA sequence: TGTGCCAGCAGTGAAAAGGGTGGGAAAGATACGCAGTATTTT. The chain links TRBV6-1 to TRBJ2-3; D gene uncertain. Trimming pared 2 bases from V and 5 bases from J, leaving 11 bases between. The CDR3 extends over 14 amino acids. Germline V gene sequence: CDR1 MNHNS, CDR2 SASEGT.